The present entry profiles one T cell receptor beta chain with its context. No antigen is known for it. These data belong to a study of cytotoxic CD8 clonotypes in ibrutinib-treated CLL. Findings and limits, study-wide: Progressing and sustained-remission patients had different sampling times. Baseline clonality exceeded age-matched healthy donors and tracked circulating CD8+ T-cell counts.

Data came from immunoSEQ multiplex PCR; TCRdb stores just in-frame clones and leaves some out. Of about 130,000 clones listed, roughly three quarters are singletons. Germline loops: CDR1 SGHNT, CDR2 YYREEE (reference sequence). V lost 4 bases to trimming and J lost 5 bases, with 12 bases between them. The CDR3 consists of 13 residues. The source material was PBMCs, sampled after 12 months of ibrutinib treatment. This TCR was recovered from a human donor with chronic lymphocytic leukemia. This sequence joins TRBV5-4 and TRBJ2-5; D may correspond to TRBD1 or TRBD2 (5 bases each). The CDR3 reads CASSGGGWETQYF. The CDR3 nucleotides read TGTGCCAGCAGCGGGGGTGGCTGGGAGACCCAGTACTTC.